The 14 T cell receptor beta chains below come from one sample, sequenced in a study of post-analysis software for immune sequencing data (dated by TCRdb to the mid-2010s). No cognate antigen is known for these TCRs. The paper as a whole reports these results and caveats: Roughly 5 TRBV segments, including TRBV5-6, TRBV5-1 and TRBV20-1, were significantly more frequent in patients than controls.

The receptor library was made with PCR. Sequencing was performed on an Illumina HiSeq 2500. To reduce PCR and sequencing biases, unique molecular identifiers were built into the TCR beta cDNA libraries. Starting from the raw public reads, TCRdb applied fastp trimming at Q25, assembled clones with MiXCR and retained in-frame beta chains. Merged by CDR3 protein, the rows form single entries marked with the most common genes and DNA. The sample table lists some 240,000 distinct CDR3 sequences, 36% of them with a count of one. More than 4% of the sample rests with the top ten. The sample taken for sequencing was blood. The receptors come from a girl aged 10 to 17 with multiple sclerosis.

This clonotype occurred many times. The rearrangement uses TRBV5-1 and TRBJ1-5; no definite D call. The ends were cut back, 4 bases at V and 1 base at J, with 12 bases in the middle. CDR3 length equals 15 residues. Germline CDR1 reads SGHRS; CDR2 reads YFSETQ. The CDR3 region is CASSPLKDSNQPQHF. DNA for the CDR3: TGCGCCAGCAGCCCGCTAAAGGACAGCAATCAGCCCCAGCATTTT.

The chain recombines TRBV20-1 with TRBJ2-5; D uncertain. Germline V gene sequence: CDR1 DFQATT, CDR2 SNEGSKA (reference sequence). The germline V and J ends were trimmed by 2 bases and 0 bases, with 4 bases remaining between them. The CDR3 runs 12 residues. The CDR3 DNA reads as TGCAGTGCTAGAACGGACCAAGAGACCCAGTACTTC. It encodes CSARTDQETQYF.

This clonotype was seen many times. J is TRBJ2-4 and V is TRBV28; maybe TRBD2 (6 bases). Trimming took 6 bases from V and 6 from J, leaving 6 bases between them. The CDR3 is 11 amino acids. Germline V lookup: CDR1 MDHEN, CDR2 SYDVKM. The DNA of the CDR3 is TGTGCCAGCAGGGGAGGAAACATTCAGTACTTC. As protein: CASRGGNIQYF.

V and J are TRBV2 and TRBJ2-3; D is unclear. Trimming pared 3 bases from V and 2 bases from J, leaving 15 bases between. CDR1 and CDR2 (germline): SNHLY, FYNNEI. The CDR3 is made up of 16 amino acids. In DNA form, the CDR3 reads TGTGCCAGCAGTGAGTGGGGTTCTCGTACCACAGATACGCAGTATTTT. This translates into CASSEWGSRTTDTQYF.

A word on this clonotype: It may be a read error: a sequence one base away is much more abundant. The V gene is TRBV20-1, the J gene TRBJ2-5, with no clear D. The CDR3 consists of 13 residues. Germline V gene lookup returns CDR1 DFQATT and CDR2 SNEGSKA (reference sequence). CDR3 sequence: CGARDLLQETQYF. The CDR3 DNA reads TGCGGTGCTAGAGATCTATTGCAAGAGACCCAGTACTTC.

The V gene is TRBV7-8, the J gene TRBJ2-3; no firm D call. This CDR3 is 16 amino acids long. Germline assignment: CDR1 SGHVS and CDR2 FQNEAQ. V was shortened by 4 bases and J by 2 bases, with 16 bases between the two germline ends. CDR3 DNA sequence: TGTGCCAGCAGCTACCGACTCCAACCTTACACAGATACGCAGTATTTT. It encodes CASSYRLQPYTDTQYF.

For the CDR3, the DNA is TGCAGTGCCGGCGGGACAGACACAGATACGCAGTATTTT. Amino acids: CSAGGTDTDTQYF. The chain uses TRBV20-1 and TRBJ2-3; D is possibly TRBD1 (7 bases). Between the trimmed V and J ends, which lost 6 bases and 2 bases, there was a span of 12 bases. This CDR3 spans 13 amino acids. Germline CDR1 is DFQATT and CDR2 is SNEGSKA (reference sequence).

There are many counts of this clonotype. The chain uses TRBV12-3 or TRBV12-4 and TRBJ2-3, with a weak D call TRBD2 (5 bases). The CDR3 contains 14 residues. The V end was cut by 3 bases, the J end by 6 bases, with 13 bases between. This CDR3 is CASSFRTLGDTQYF. CDR3 coding DNA: TGTGCCAGCAGTTTCAGGACTCTCGGGGATACGCAGTATTTT.

Here the CDR3 reads CASSFAPAGRAGFVDEQYF. The DNA for the CDR3 is TGTGCCAGCAGCTTTGCCCCTGCTGGTAGGGCAGGGTTTGTGGACGAGCAGTACTTC. The V call is TRBV5-5, the J call TRBJ2-7; maybe TRBD1 (5 bases). Looked up from germline, CDR1 is SGHKS and CDR2 is YYEKEE (reference sequence). The CDR3 is 19 residues long. V was shortened by 2 bases and J by 5 bases, with 29 bases between the two germline ends.

This clonotype has a handful of counts. The chain uses TRBV7-9 and TRBJ2-2; D is ambiguous. The V and J ends lost 5 bases and 4 bases respectively, with 8 bases between them. CDR1 is SEHNR, CDR2 FQNEAQ, per germline (reference sequence). The CDR3 length is 13 residues. The CDR3 DNA is TGTGCCAGCAGCGCCCCTGGCACCGGGGAGCTGTTTTTT. It yields the protein CASSAPGTGELFF.

A few counts support this clonotype. The chain's CDR3 is CASSGDRLEEAFF. The CDR3 coding sequence is TGTGCCAGCAGCGGAGACAGGCTAGAAGAAGCTTTCTTT. The V and J genes are TRBV9 and TRBJ1-1; D perhaps matches TRBD1 (6 bases). The CDR3 runs 13 residues. V lost 3 bases to trimming and J lost 8 bases, with 14 bases between them. Per the germline V gene, CDR1 is SGDLS and CDR2 is YYNGEE.

This chain links TRBV20-1 with TRBJ1-6; tentatively, D is TRBD1 (6 bases). CDR1 DFQATT and CDR2 SNEGSKA come from the germline V gene (reference sequence). Trimming took 0 bases from V and 8 from J, leaving 20 bases between them. The length of the CDR3 is 17 residues. CDR3 bases: TGCAGTGCTAGAGATCCCCGGGGGGGCTCCTTGGATTCACCCCTCCACTTT. Protein sequence: CSARDPRGGSLDSPLHF.

This clonotype was detected a few times. The V gene is TRBV7-9, the J gene TRBJ2-3; the match to TRBD2 covers 12 bases. Germline V gene sequence: CDR1 SEHNR, CDR2 FQNEAQ (reference sequence). The V and J ends lost 3 bases and 4 bases, in that order; junction bases with no gene match: 14. The CDR3 consists of 19 residues. The CDR3 protein is CASSFPATSGSSTADTQYF. CDR3 in DNA: TGTGCCAGCAGCTTCCCGGCGACTAGCGGGAGTTCAACCGCAGATACGCAGTATTTT. Drawing the rest from reference TRBV7-9 and TRBJ2-3, the complete variable domain is DTGVSQNPRHKITKRGQNVTFRCDPISEHNRLYWYRQTLGQGPEFLTYFQNEAQLEKSRLLSDRFSAERPKGSFSTLEIQRTEQGDSAMYLCASSFPATSGSSTADTQYFGPGTRLTVL.

This clonotype was seen at least ten times. The chain joins TRBV24-1 to TRBJ2-3; TRBD2 aligns across 9 bases. The V and J ends lost 5 bases and 2 bases, in that order; junction bases with no gene match: 10. The CDR3 extends over 17 amino acids. Germline lookup yields CDR1 KGHDR and CDR2 SFDVKD. For the CDR3, the DNA is TGTGCCACCAGTGCCCTGGGCGGGGGGGCATCCACAGATACGCAGTATTTT. This translates into CATSALGGGASTDTQYF.